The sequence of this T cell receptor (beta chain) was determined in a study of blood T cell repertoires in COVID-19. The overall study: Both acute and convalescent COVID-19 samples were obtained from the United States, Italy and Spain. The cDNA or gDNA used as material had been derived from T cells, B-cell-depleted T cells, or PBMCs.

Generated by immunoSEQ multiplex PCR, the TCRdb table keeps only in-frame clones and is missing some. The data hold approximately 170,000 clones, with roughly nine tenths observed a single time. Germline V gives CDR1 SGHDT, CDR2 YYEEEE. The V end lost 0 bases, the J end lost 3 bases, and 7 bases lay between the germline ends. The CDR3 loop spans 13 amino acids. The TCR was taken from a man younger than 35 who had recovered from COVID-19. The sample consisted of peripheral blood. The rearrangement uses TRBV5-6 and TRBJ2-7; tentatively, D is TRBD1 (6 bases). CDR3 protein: CASSLAQGYEQYF. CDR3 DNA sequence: TGTGCCAGCAGCTTGGCACAGGGCTACGAGCAGTACTTC. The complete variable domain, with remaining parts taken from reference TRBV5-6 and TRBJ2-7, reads DAGVTQSPTHLIKTRGQQVTLRCSPKSGHDTVSWYQQALGQGPQFIFQYYEEEERQRGNFPDRFSGHQFPNYSSELNVNALLLGDSALYLCASSLAQGYEQYFGPGTRLTVT.